This paragraph covers one T cell receptor beta chain sequence. This entry is derived from a study of blood T cell repertoires in COVID-19. As for the study in general: The United States, Italy and Spain were the sources of the acute and convalescent COVID-19 samples. The cDNA or gDNA used as material had been derived from T cells, B-cell-depleted T cells, or PBMCs.

As processed by the authors: Using reference gene primer amplification, nucleated cell counts were estimated. The assay was immunoSEQ multiplex PCR, and TCRdb's table has in-frame clones only and misses some. V, J and clone size derive from that table, while D and trimming were established from the DNA sequence. The table records about 100,000 clones, roughly 79% of them present only once. With 4 bases removed from V and 5 bases from J, the gap between germline ends came to 12 bases. Germline CDR1 and CDR2: SGHDN and FVKESK. The CDR3 spans 15 residues. This sequence joins TRBV14 and TRBJ1-6; no clear D gene. This TCR was recovered from a man in his 70s with active or convalescent COVID-19. Material: peripheral blood. This chain's CDR3 is CASSRTRADNSPLHF. The CDR3 DNA reads as TGTGCCAGCAGCCGCACGAGGGCAGATAATTCACCCCTCCACTTT.